This T cell receptor beta chain was identified in a study of OX40 agonist ivuxolimab in advanced cancers. Blood sampling took place at baseline, cycle 4 day 1, and cycle 7 day 1. This CDR3 has 17 residues. CDR1 is SGHNT, CDR2 YENEEA, per germline. The ends lost 6 bases at V and 4 bases at J; junction bases unmatched: 12. TCRdb's table, derived via immunoSEQ multiplex PCR, lists solely in-frame clones and lacks some. Of approximately 47,000 clones listed, approximately 91% are singletons. J is TRBJ2-1 and V is TRBV11-3, with 10 bases aligning to TRBD1. This clonotype was sampled from an adult with an advanced solid tumor such as melanoma, head and neck, liver or kidney cancer. The sample was CD4+ or CD8+ T cells sorted from blood, taken in a trial of the OX40 agonist ivuxolimab. CDR3 bases: TGTGCCAGCAGTAGAGCCCCTCCGGGACAGGGGTACAATGAGCAGTTCTTC. It specifies CASSRAPPGQGYNEQFF.